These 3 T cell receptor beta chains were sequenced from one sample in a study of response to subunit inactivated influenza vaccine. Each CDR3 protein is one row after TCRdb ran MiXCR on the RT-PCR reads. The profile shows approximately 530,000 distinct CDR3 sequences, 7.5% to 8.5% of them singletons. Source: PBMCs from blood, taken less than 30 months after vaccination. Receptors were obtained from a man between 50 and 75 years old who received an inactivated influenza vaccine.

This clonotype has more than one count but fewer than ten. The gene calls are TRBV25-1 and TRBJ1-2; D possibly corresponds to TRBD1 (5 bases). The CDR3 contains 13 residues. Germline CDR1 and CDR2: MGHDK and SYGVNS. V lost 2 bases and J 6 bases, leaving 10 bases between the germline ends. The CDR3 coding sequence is TGTGCCAGCAGTGAAGGGGGACTACATGGCTACACCTTC. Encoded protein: CASSEGGLHGYTF.

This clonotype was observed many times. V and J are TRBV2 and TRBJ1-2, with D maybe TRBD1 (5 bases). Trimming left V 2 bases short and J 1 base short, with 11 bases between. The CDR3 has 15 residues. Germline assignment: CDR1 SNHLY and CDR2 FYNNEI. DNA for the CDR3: TGTGCCAGCAGTGAACGAGGGGCTCTTAACTATGGCTACACCTTC. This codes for CASSERGALNYGYTF.

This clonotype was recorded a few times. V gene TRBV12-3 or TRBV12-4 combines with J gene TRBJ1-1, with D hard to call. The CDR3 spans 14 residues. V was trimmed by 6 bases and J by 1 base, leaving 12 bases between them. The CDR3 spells CASRVREGNTEAFF. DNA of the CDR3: TGTGCCAGCAGGGTACGGGAAGGGAACACTGAAGCTTTCTTT.